Listed here are 16 T cell receptor beta chains from one sample, sequenced in a study of shared clonotypes between healthy human individuals. Libraries were prepared by immunoSEQ multiplex PCR; TCRdb keeps only in-frame clonotypes and omits some of them. This sample has about 2 million clones; roughly 95% occur once, and the top ten carry 0.9% to 1.4%. Naive CD8 isolation took CD45RO-negative cells positively selected for CCR7 and excluded terminally differentiated effector memory CD45RA+ cells. The source material was naive CD8+ T cells sorted from blood. The receptors come from a young man in good health.

This clone was observed a single time. The chain carries TRBV2 and TRBJ2-7; no firm D call. From germline, CDR1 is SNHLY and CDR2 FYNNEI. Trimming stripped 3 bases from V and 0 bases from J, with 9 bases between. This CDR3 is 14 amino acids long. Written as DNA, the CDR3 is TGTGCCAGCAGTGACGGAAAAAGCTCCTACGAGCAGTACTTC. This sequence encodes CASSDGKSSYEQYF.

This clone is a singleton in its sample. The V call is TRBV9, the J call TRBJ1-2, with D hard to call. The V and J ends lost 0 bases and 8 bases respectively, with 14 bases between them. The CDR3 has 14 residues. The V gene's germline CDR1 is SGDLS and CDR2 YYNGEE. Here the CDR3 DNA reads TGTGCCAGCAGCGTAGAAGACAACCCGAGGGGCTACACCTTC. It is translated as CASSVEDNPRGYTF.

This chain connects TRBV12-1 to TRBJ2-5; the table's D call, TRBD2, has no DNA check behind it. TRBV12-1 corresponds to a pseudogene. CDR3 length: 17 residues. CDR3 protein: CASSPRPSGRRQETQYF. The CDR3 nucleotides read TGTGCCAGCAGCCCCCGGCCTAGCGGGCGTAGACAAGAGACCCAGTACTTC.

CDR3 DNA: TGTGCCAGCAGCACTAAGGACAGTCTCAGCTCCTACAATGAGCAGTTCTTC. This encodes CASSTKDSLSSYNEQFF. This sequence joins TRBV11-2 and TRBJ2-1; weak D call: TRBD1 (6 bases). Germline loops: CDR1 SGHAT, CDR2 FQNNGV. The CDR3 totals 17 residues. Trimming cost V 5 bases and J 0 bases, with 17 bases left between them.

The rearrangement uses TRBV10-3 and TRBJ1-2; D is uncertain. CDR3 length equals 12 residues. Germline CDR1 reads ENHRY; CDR2 reads SYGVKD. V was clipped by 10 bases and J by 8 bases, with 17 bases between them. The CDR3, as DNA: TGTGCCACCGCGTCGGGGAACGGGGGCTACACCTTC. This encodes CATASGNGGYTF.

This clone was observed once. The V gene is TRBV6-1, the J gene TRBJ2-1, with 8 bases that match TRBD2. Germline V gives CDR1 MNHNS, CDR2 SASEGT. The V and J ends lost 2 bases and 6 bases, in that order; junction bases with no gene match: 6. The CDR3 has 15 amino acids. CDR3 sequence (DNA): TGTGCCAGCAGTGAACAGCGGGAGCCCGGCAATGAGCAGTTCTTC. Protein product: CASSEQREPGNEQFF.

The CDR3: CSVELVGELYEQYF. CDR3 DNA: TGCAGCGTTGAATTGGTGGGGGAACTCTACGAGCAGTACTTC. V gene TRBV29-1 combines with J gene TRBJ2-7; tentatively, D is TRBD1 or TRBD2 (5 bases each). Trimming shortened V by 2 bases and J by 3 bases, and 14 bases separated the two germline ends. Germline lookup yields CDR1 SQVTM and CDR2 ANQGSEA. The CDR3 contains 14 residues.

V gene TRBV4-2 combines with J gene TRBJ2-7, with D perhaps TRBD1 (6 bases). This CDR3 is 17 amino acids long. Germline CDR1 is LGHNA and CDR2 is YNFKEQ. V lost 3 bases and J 2 bases, leaving 20 bases between the germline ends. The CDR3 sequence is CASSQFSLEGVTYEQYF. CDR3 DNA: TGTGCCAGCAGCCAGTTTTCTCTAGAGGGGGTTACCTACGAGCAGTACTTC.

A remark on this clone: The junction does not match germline at one end; this may be a read error. This CDR3 reads CSVSAGTGGLGYAF. CDR3 nucleotide sequence: TGCAGCGTTTCTGCCGGGACAGGGGGTCTGGGCTACGCCTTC. The chain links TRBV29-1 to TRBJ1-2; TRBD1 matches 11 bases. CDR1 is SQVTM, CDR2 ANQGSEA, per germline. The CDR3 spans 14 residues.

For the CDR3, the DNA is TGTGCCAGCAAAGTGGGACAGGGGATTCACACCGGGGAGCTGTTTTTT. Its protein is CASKVGQGIHTGELFF. V is TRBV27 and J is TRBJ2-2; the match to TRBD1 covers 10 bases. V lost 7 bases and J lost 3; bases outside the gene matches: 8. CDR1 is MNHEY and CDR2 is SMNVEV in the germline V gene (reference sequence). There are 16 residues in the CDR3.

The V call is TRBV7-2, the J call TRBJ2-1, with D possibly being TRBD2 (5 bases). The CDR3 contains 15 residues. V was pared by 3 bases and J by 0 bases, with 9 bases between. CDR1 is SGHTA and CDR2 is FQGNSA in the germline V gene. Here the CDR3 reads CASSFRADSYNEQFF. The CDR3 DNA follows: TGTGCCAGCAGCTTCAGAGCGGACTCCTACAATGAGCAGTTCTTC. Together with reference TRBV7-2 and TRBJ2-1, the CDR3 gives the full variable domain: GAGVSQSPSNKVTEKGKDVELRCDPISGHTALYWYRQSLGQGLEFLIYFQGNSAPDKSGLPSDRFSAERTGGSVSTLTIQRTQQEDSAVYLCASSFRADSYNEQFFGPGTRLTVL.

The chain combines TRBV4-1 with TRBJ2-7; the D gene is possibly TRBD1 (7 bases). Germline V CDR1 and CDR2: MGHRA, YSYEKL. The germline V and J ends were trimmed by 0 bases and 4 bases, with 13 bases remaining between them. CDR3 length equals 15 residues. CDR3 protein: CASSQDRQGGYEQYF. The DNA of the CDR3 is TGCGCCAGCAGCCAAGATAGGCAGGGGGGATACGAGCAGTACTTC.

The chain joins TRBV4-1 to TRBJ2-5, with D tentatively TRBD1 (5 bases). This CDR3 has 14 amino acids. Looked up from germline, CDR1 is MGHRA and CDR2 is YSYEKL. The V end lost 4 bases, the J end lost 5 bases, and 14 bases lay between the germline ends. In DNA, the CDR3 is TGCGCCAGCAGCCTAAGGGGTGAGATTGAGACCCAGTACTTC. It yields the protein CASSLRGEIETQYF.

J is TRBJ1-4 and V is TRBV5-4; 10 positions match TRBD1. V trimming: 4 bases; J trimming: 10 bases; junction bases outside the gene matches: 4. The length of the CDR3 is 13 residues. The germline V gene encodes CDR1 SGHNT and CDR2 YYREEE (reference sequence). In nucleotides, the CDR3 is TGTGCCAGCAGCCGCGGACAGGGGGGAAAACTGTTTTTT. Its protein product is CASSRGQGGKLFF.

The rearrangement joins TRBV7-9 to TRBJ2-3, with a possible D match to TRBD1 (6 bases). The CDR3 consists of 13 residues. Germline-derived CDR1 and CDR2 are SEHNR and FQNEAQ (reference sequence). The germline V and J ends were trimmed by 8 bases and 5 bases, with 14 bases remaining between them. The CDR3 DNA reads as TGTGCCAGCGGGAAGGGGGTTGGAGATACGCAGTATTTT. Translated: CASGKGVGDTQYF.

The J gene is TRBJ2-2, the V gene TRBV4-1; a weak D match, TRBD1 (6 bases). CDR1 and CDR2 (germline): MGHRA, YSYEKL. Deletions cut 2 bases from V and 4 bases from J, with 14 bases between. CDR3 size: 16 residues. CDR3 loop: CASSQTQGFGTGELFF. CDR3 DNA: TGCGCCAGCAGCCAAACACAGGGTTTTGGCACCGGGGAGCTGTTTTTT.